This T cell receptor (beta chain) is drawn from a study of cytomegalovirus exposure and HLA in healthy donors. PCR primers comprised 60 Vbeta and 13 Jbeta primers. Method: immunoSEQ multiplex PCR; TCRdb's copy keeps in-frame clones and lacks some. The sample contains 180,000 or so clones, about three quarters of which appear only once. In regard to this clone: The antigen is unknown.

Findings and limits, study-wide: Later work associated 16,951 TCR beta sequences with HLA alleles at 0.05 false discovery rate. Researchers reported in a later analysis that a missense DCLRE1C variant was tied to TCR beta V- and J-gene trimming. The investigators catalogued 150 to 200 TCR beta chains as cytomegalovirus-associated.

The CDR3 has 15 residues. The germline V gene has CDR1 KGHSH and CDR2 LQKENI. The V gene end was trimmed by 4 bases and the J gene end by 6 bases; junction bases not matched to a gene: 9. The clonotype was recovered from a man in his forties or fifties in good health and CMV-seropositive. This sequence joins TRBV18 and TRBJ1-2, with 9 nucleotides matching TRBD1. The sequencing input was PBMCs. CDR3 residues: CASSLQRDRVNGYTF. The CDR3, as DNA: TGTGCCAGCTCACTTCAACGGGACAGGGTAAATGGCTACACCTTC.